This entry lists 22 T cell receptor beta chains sequenced from one sample in a study of cytomegalovirus exposure and HLA in healthy donors. The study ran its PCR with 60 Vbeta and 13 Jbeta primers. Profiling relied on immunoSEQ multiplex PCR, and the TCRdb table lists in-frame clones only, not all of them. Of fewer than 250,000 clones in the sample, 85% to 90% were seen once. The sequencing input was PBMCs. Source of these receptors: a human donor in good health.

J is TRBJ2-7 and V is TRBV11-2; D is possibly TRBD1 (6 bases). This CDR3 comprises 15 residues. Germline V gene data show CDR1 as SGHAT and CDR2 as FQNNGV. Trimming shortened V by 1 base and J by 3 bases, and 13 bases separated the two germline ends. The CDR3 sequence is CASSLGQTGLYEQYF. The CDR3 DNA sequence: TGTGCCAGCAGCTTAGGCCAGACAGGCCTCTACGAGCAGTACTTC.

This clone was counted once. The genes are TRBV18 and TRBJ2-7; TRBD2 matches at 10 bases. CDR1 KGHSH and CDR2 LQKENI come from the germline V gene. This CDR3 comprises 15 residues. V was clipped by 8 bases and J by 3 bases; unmatched bases: 10. The CDR3 loop is CASPRGSGRHYEQYF. Written as DNA, the CDR3 is TGTGCCAGCCCCCGTGGTAGCGGGAGGCACTACGAGCAGTACTTC.

The chain joins TRBV5-1 to TRBJ2-7, with D possibly TRBD2 on 5 matching bases. The V end lost 0 bases, the J end lost 3 bases, and 16 bases lay between the germline ends. The CDR3 totals 16 residues. Germline-derived CDR1 and CDR2 are SGHRS and YFSETQ. CDR3 loop: CASSLVGAAAVYEQYF. The CDR3 DNA is TGCGCCAGCAGCTTGGTTGGTGCGGCAGCGGTCTACGAGCAGTACTTC.

CDR3 amino acids: CASSYSGRIDEQYF. The DNA for the CDR3 is TGCGCCAGCAGTTATAGCGGGAGGATCGACGAGCAGTACTTC. V and J are TRBV5-1 and TRBJ2-7; 10 bases agree with TRBD2. Trimming removed 5 bases from V and 5 bases from J; junction bases left unmatched: 7. This CDR3 comprises 14 residues. CDR1 and CDR2 from the germline V gene are SGHRS and YFSETQ.

The rearrangement links TRBV10-3 to TRBJ1-1, with TRBD1 matching over 7 bases. The CDR3 has 15 amino acids. Losses at the gene ends were 6 bases for V and 1 base for J; bases not matched to a gene: 8. Germline V gives CDR1 ENHRY, CDR2 SYGVKD. In DNA form, the CDR3 reads TGTGCCATCAGGGAGACAGGGATTGGGAACACTGAAGCTTTCTTT. Protein: CAIRETGIGNTEAFF.

V and J are TRBV28 and TRBJ1-6, with TRBD1 identical over 9 bases. J gave up 10 bases and V 6 bases, and 4 bases lay outside the gene matches. In germline, CDR1 is MDHEN, CDR2 SYDVKM. The CDR3 length is 13 residues. The CDR3 here is CASRGQGFSPLHF. In DNA, the CDR3 is TGTGCCAGCAGAGGACAGGGGTTCTCACCCCTCCACTTT.

This clone was observed once. The V gene is TRBV7-3, the J gene TRBJ1-2; weak D call: TRBD1 (5 bases). V was shortened by 10 bases and J by 4 bases, with 13 bases between the two germline ends. The CDR3 is 12 amino acids. CDR1 and CDR2 (germline): SGHTA, FQGTGA. The CDR3 reads CANPGGGYGYTF. The DNA of the CDR3 is TGTGCCAACCCGGGGGGAGGCTATGGCTACACCTTC.

This chain connects TRBV5-6 to TRBJ2-7; D call uncertain. Trimming stripped 0 bases from V and 7 bases from J, with 11 bases between. The CDR3 has 13 residues. CDR1 and CDR2 from the germline V gene are SGHDT and YYEEEE. CDR3 nucleotides: TGTGCCAGCAGCTTGGGCAGGTCGGAAGAGCAGTACTTC. Protein: CASSLGRSEEQYF. The full variable domain, its missing parts supplied by reference TRBV5-6 and TRBJ2-7, is DAGVTQSPTHLIKTRGQQVTLRCSPKSGHDTVSWYQQALGQGPQFIFQYYEEEERQRGNFPDRFSGHQFPNYSSELNVNALLLGDSALYLCASSLGRSEEQYFGPGTRLTVT.

This chain joins TRBV28 and TRBJ2-5, with 12 bases fitting TRBD2. The CDR3 is 15 amino acids. Per the germline V gene, CDR1 is MDHEN and CDR2 is SYDVKM. V dropped 5 bases and J dropped 4; count of bases not matched to a gene: 5. The CDR3 is CASSARLAGVETQYF. In DNA form, the CDR3 reads TGTGCCAGCAGTGCCCGACTAGCGGGAGTAGAGACCCAGTACTTC.

The V gene is TRBV28, the J gene TRBJ2-1, with TRBD2 matching over 7 bases. The CDR3 spans 14 residues. Germline CDR1 and CDR2: MDHEN and SYDVKM. The trim removed 5 bases at V and 5 bases at J, leaving 6 bases unmatched. DNA for the CDR3: TGTGCCAGCAGTGGGGACTACCAACACAATGAGCAGTTCTTC. It is translated as CASSGDYQHNEQFF.

The chain combines TRBV11-2 with TRBJ2-5; TRBD1 is a possible D gene (6 bases). The germline V and J ends were trimmed by 2 bases and 3 bases, with 7 bases remaining between them. Germline-derived CDR1 and CDR2 are SGHAT and FQNNGV. The CDR3 contains 13 residues. The CDR3 spells CASSLPGEETQYF. The CDR3, as DNA: TGTGCCAGCAGCTTACCAGGGGAAGAGACCCAGTACTTC. Based on the CDR3 plus reference TRBV11-2 and TRBJ2-5, the full variable domain is EAGVAQSPRYKIIEKRQSVAFWCNPISGHATLYWYQQILGQGPKLLIQFQNNGVVDDSQLPKDRFSAERLKGVDSTLKIQPAKLEDSAVYLCASSLPGEETQYFGPGTRLLVL.

The chain employs TRBV28 and TRBJ2-7; TRBD1 aligns across 7 bases. The V and J ends lost 5 bases and 3 bases, in that order; junction bases with no gene match: 7. The length of the CDR3 is 14 residues. Looked up from germline, CDR1 is MDHEN and CDR2 is SYDVKM. The CDR3 sequence is CASSIARDSYEQYF. CDR3 nucleotide sequence: TGTGCCAGCAGTATAGCCCGGGACAGCTACGAGCAGTACTTC.

The J gene is TRBJ2-3, the V gene TRBV5-1, with D possibly TRBD2 on 6 matching bases. CDR1 is SGHRS and CDR2 is YFSETQ in the germline V gene. Trimming removed 4 bases from V and 0 bases from J, with 9 bases in between. The CDR3 runs to 14 residues. In DNA form, the CDR3 reads TGCGCCAGCAGCCGACTAGTTAGCACAGATACGCAGTATTTT. Residues: CASSRLVSTDTQYF. Full variable domain (remainder filled in from reference TRBV5-1 and TRBJ2-3): KAGVTQTPRYLIKTRGQQVTLSCSPISGHRSVSWYQQTPGQGLQFLFEYFSETQRNKGNFPGRFSGRQFSNSRSEMNVSTLELGDSALYLCASSRLVSTDTQYFGPGTRLTVL.

This chain uses TRBV7-9 with TRBJ2-1, with no clear D. The ends were cut back, 5 bases at V and 8 bases at J, with 13 bases in the middle. CDR3 length equals 13 residues. CDR1 is SEHNR, CDR2 FQNEAQ, per germline (reference sequence). CDR3 DNA sequence: TGTGCCAGCAGCCCATCGTCGCTACATGAGCAGTTCTTC. This encodes CASSPSSLHEQFF.

This chain uses TRBV7-2 with TRBJ2-7; TRBD2 matches at 10 bases. The V segment lost 3 bases and the J segment 4 bases; nucleotides outside the gene matches: 18. Germline CDR1 reads SGHTA; CDR2 reads FQGNSA. The CDR3 has 19 amino acids. CDR3 DNA: TGTGCCAGCAGCTTTTCTAGCGGGAGTCTCCTAAGGAGGCCGTACGAGCAGTACTTC. Translating gives CASSFSSGSLLRRPYEQYF.

The chain is built from TRBV30 and TRBJ1-3; D remains ambiguous. V was trimmed by 4 bases and J by 0 bases, leaving 10 bases between them. This CDR3 contains 14 residues. Germline values: CDR1 GTSNPN, CDR2 SVGIG (reference sequence). CDR3 sequence reads: CAWNPRSSGNTIYF. The DNA of the CDR3 is TGTGCCTGGAACCCCAGATCCTCTGGAAACACCATATATTTT.

The chain links TRBV29-1 to TRBJ2-3; 7 bases fit TRBD2. The CDR3 totals 16 residues. CDR1 SQVTM and CDR2 ANQGSEA come from the germline V gene. V was pared by 5 bases and J by 6 bases, with 17 bases of the junction left unmatched. The CDR3 reads CSVRDGTTDATDTQYF. In nucleotides, the CDR3 is TGCAGCGTTCGGGACGGGACTACCGACGCCACTGATACGCAGTATTTT.

On this clone itself: An end of the junction differs from the germline gene, which may be a read error. J is TRBJ2-7 and V is TRBV6-1; possible D gene TRBD2, 6 bases. CDR1 is MNHNS, CDR2 SASEGT, per germline. CDR3 length: 14 residues. CDR3 nucleotide sequence: TGTGCCAGCAGCGAAGTTGGAGGGTTCTTGTGGCAGTACTTC. It specifies CASSEVGGFLWQYF.

This chain joins TRBV27 and TRBJ2-1, with 7 bases fitting TRBD1. V was pared by 5 bases and J by 10 bases, with 5 bases of the junction left unmatched. Germline assignment: CDR1 MNHEY and CDR2 SMNVEV (reference sequence). The CDR3 is 12 residues long. CDR3 protein: CASSRGGGEQFF. The DNA of the CDR3 is TGTGCCAGCAGTAGAGGGGGCGGCGAGCAGTTCTTC.

CDR3 nucleotide sequence: TGCGCCAGCAGCCAAGTCGAGGGAATGAACACTGAAGCTTTCTTT. Protein sequence: CASSQVEGMNTEAFF. This chain connects TRBV4-1 to TRBJ1-1; D gene ambiguous. The CDR3 runs 15 residues. Looked up from germline, CDR1 is MGHRA and CDR2 is YSYEKL. The ends were cut back, 1 base at V and 0 bases at J, with 9 bases in the middle.

The gene calls are TRBV7-3 and TRBJ2-3, with D maybe TRBD1 (6 bases). Germline CDR1 SGHTA, CDR2 FQGTGA. The length of the CDR3 is 20 residues. The ends were cut back, 0 bases at V and 2 bases at J, with 24 bases in the middle. The CDR3 spells CASSLTRGDKTRPYTDTQYF. The CDR3 DNA sequence: TGTGCCAGCAGCTTAACTCGTGGGGACAAAACACGTCCTTACACAGATACGCAGTATTTT.

This CDR3 is CASSPRTGNEQFF. The CDR3 DNA is TGTGCCAGCAGCCCCCGGACAGGCAATGAGCAGTTCTTC. V gene TRBV9 combines with J gene TRBJ2-1; TRBD1 agrees at 7 bases. CDR1 SGDLS and CDR2 YYNGEE come from the germline V gene. The CDR3 sequence is 13 residues long. The junction had 4 bases not matched to a gene; V was cut back by 4 bases and J by 6 bases.